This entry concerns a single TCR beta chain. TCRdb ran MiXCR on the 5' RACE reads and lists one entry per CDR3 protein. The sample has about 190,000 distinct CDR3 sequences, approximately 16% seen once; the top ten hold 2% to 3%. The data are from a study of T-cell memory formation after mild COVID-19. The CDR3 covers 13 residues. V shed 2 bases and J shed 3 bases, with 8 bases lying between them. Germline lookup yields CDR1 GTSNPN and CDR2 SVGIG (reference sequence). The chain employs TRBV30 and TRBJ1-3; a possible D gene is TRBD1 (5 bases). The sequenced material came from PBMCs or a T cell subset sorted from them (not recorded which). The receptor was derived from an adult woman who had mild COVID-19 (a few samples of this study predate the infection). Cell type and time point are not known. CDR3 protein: CAWSKGLGNTIYF. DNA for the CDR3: TGTGCCTGGAGTAAGGGACTTGGAAACACCATATATTTT.